This TCR beta chain was documented in a study of T cells in women clearing cervical HPV infection. Study information: Only a few women had HLA typing results available.

Cervical HPV DNA detected by MY09/MY11 PCR, typed by dot-blot. TCRdb keeps only in-frame clones here, not all; method: immunoSEQ multiplex PCR. The sample table sets out roughly 20,000 clones. The length of the CDR3 is 14 residues. The V gene's germline CDR1 is GTSNPN and CDR2 SVGIG (reference sequence). With 2 bases removed from V and 6 bases from J, the gap between germline ends came to 14 bases. Details on this clone: The read ends 3 residues before the CDR3 terminus; that terminus is restored from the germline J gene.

The TCR sequence derives from a woman aged 18 to 75 with a cervical HPV16 infection that either progressed to CIN3+ or cleared (not recorded which). The chain recombines TRBV30 with TRBJ1-5, with a tentative D call TRBD1 (6 bases). Source material: blood buffy coat. Partial CDR3 DNA: TGTGCCTGGAGTCCAGGACAGACTATTCAGCCC. Protein sequence: CAWSPGQTIQP. The complete CDR3 protein is CAWSPGQTIQPQHF.